These 9 T cell receptor beta chains were sequenced from one sample in a study of T cells after yellow fever vaccination. Using its own MiXCR run on the 5' RACE reads, TCRdb lists one record per CDR3 protein. This table has some 350,000 distinct CDR3 sequences, roughly 6.1% appearing once. The sequences come from PBMCs, collected 5 days after the yellow fever booster vaccination. The receptors here all came from a young man who received the YFV17D yellow fever vaccine.

This clonotype was seen more than once but under ten times. The V and J genes are TRBV3-1 and TRBJ2-1, with 7 positions matching TRBD2. This CDR3 has 15 amino acids. The V gene's germline CDR1 is LGHDT and CDR2 YNNKEL (reference sequence). The junction had 8 bases not matched to a gene; V was cut back by 2 bases and J by 7 bases. DNA of the CDR3: TGTGCCAGCAGCCAAATGGCGGGAGTAAAAAATGAGCAGTTCTTC. It is translated as CASSQMAGVKNEQFF.

At least ten counts were recorded for this clonotype. V usage is TRBV15 and J usage is TRBJ2-5; D is perhaps TRBD1 or TRBD2 (5 bases each). Germline V gene lookup returns CDR1 LNHNV and CDR2 YYDKDF (reference sequence). V lost 4 bases and J 2 bases, leaving 14 bases between the germline ends. The CDR3 is made up of 15 amino acids. The CDR3: CATSTVLGVQETQYF. For the CDR3, the DNA is TGTGCCACCAGCACCGTCCTGGGGGTACAAGAGACCCAGTACTTC. The entire variable domain, with the rest obtained from reference TRBV15 and TRBJ2-5, is as follows: DAMVIQNPRYQVTQFGKPVTLSCSQTLNHNVMYWYQQKSSQAPKLLFHYYDKDFNNEADTPDNFQSRRPNTSFCFLDIRSPGLGDTAMYLCATSTVLGVQETQYFGPGTRLLVL.

This clonotype turned up a few times. This chain uses TRBV19 with TRBJ2-2; D is unresolved. The CDR3 has 15 residues. V lost 10 bases to trimming and J lost 4 bases, with 19 bases between them. Germline V gene lookup returns CDR1 LNHDA and CDR2 SQIVND (reference sequence). CDR3 loop: CATLVPNKGTGELFF. The CDR3 nucleotides are TGTGCCACGCTAGTCCCCAACAAGGGCACCGGGGAGCTGTTTTTT.

In this sample, this clonotype turned up once. At one end, the junction sequence differs from germline, possibly due to a read error. The rearrangement uses TRBV4-3 and TRBJ2-7; D is uncertain. CDR3 length equals 13 residues. Germline lookup yields CDR1 LGHNA and CDR2 YSLEER. CDR3 bases: TGCACCAGCAGCCGTCTGGGTTTCGACGAGCAGTACTTC. This translates into CTSSRLGFDEQYF.

CDR3 sequence: CASGLGALTVSGNTIYF. CDR3 sequence (DNA): TGTGCTAGTGGCCTTGGAGCTTTAACCGTTTCTGGAAACACCATATATTTT. This chain links TRBV12-5 with TRBJ1-3; no clear D. In germline, CDR1 is LGHNT, CDR2 FRNRAP. Trimming cost V 6 bases and J 1 base, with 19 bases left between them. The CDR3 consists of 17 residues.

This clonotype has ten or more counts. V and J are TRBV7-8 and TRBJ2-7; 8 nucleotides align to TRBD2. The CDR3 spans 13 residues. Germline V gives CDR1 SGHVS, CDR2 FQNEAQ. V lost 8 bases to trimming and J lost 1 base; unmatched junction nucleotides: 4. This CDR3 reads CASRTSRSYEQYF. In DNA form, the CDR3 reads TGTGCCAGCCGGACTAGCCGATCCTACGAGCAGTACTTC.

In its sample, this clonotype was seen a few times. The rearrangement uses TRBV27 and TRBJ1-1; 10 bases agree with TRBD1. V lost 0 bases and J lost 1; bases outside the gene matches: 2. The CDR3 length is 16 residues. Germline CDR1 reads MNHEY; CDR2 reads SMNVEV (reference sequence). CDR3 sequence: CASSLSRTGGNTEAFF. CDR3 bases: TGTGCCAGCAGTTTATCGAGGACAGGGGGGAACACTGAAGCTTTCTTT.

The chain uses TRBV5-6 and TRBJ2-3; D is uncertain. Germline assignment: CDR1 SGHDT and CDR2 YYEEEE. V dropped 7 bases and J dropped 4 bases, with 10 bases sitting between them. The CDR3 is 12 amino acids. The CDR3 nucleotides read TGTGCCAGCCCCCACGGACCAGATACGCAGTATTTT. Protein: CASPHGPDTQYF.

The chain combines TRBV10-3 with TRBJ2-1; 10 nucleotides match TRBD2. From germline, CDR1 is ENHRY and CDR2 SYGVKD. With 6 bases clipped from V and 4 bases from J, the junction kept 9 bases outside the gene matches. The CDR3 loop spans 16 amino acids. The CDR3, as DNA: TGTGCCATCAGCGGTACTAGCGGGAAAAGATACAATGAGCAGTTCTTC. Its protein is CAISGTSGKRYNEQFF.